This T cell receptor (beta chain) was observed in a study of cytomegalovirus exposure and HLA in healthy donors. At the level of the study: Most genotyped donors, 81% of more than 300, had Caucasian-associated genetic ancestry. Study observations and caveats: Across donors, most TCRs were seen rarely, yet some public ones were widespread. In an earlier analysis, in 620 or so donors, most V segments appeared productive either ~90% or ~30% of the time.

A note on this clone: Its antigen is not identified.

It was with 60 Vbeta and 13 Jbeta primers that the PCR ran. TCRdb's copy holds only in-frame clones and misses some; the assay was immunoSEQ multiplex PCR. The table lists roughly 80,000 clones, less than 85% of them singletons. The CDR3 contains 19 residues. CDR1 SGHRS and CDR2 YFSETQ come from the germline V gene. Trimming stripped 2 bases from V and 3 bases from J, with 23 bases between. This receptor was identified in a male donor in good health and CMV-seronegative. The sequenced sample was PBMCs. V is TRBV5-1 and J is TRBJ1-4, with D perhaps matching TRBD1 (5 bases). The CDR3 loop is CASSLGGGTGSSSNEKLFF. In DNA, the CDR3 is TGCGCCAGCAGCTTAGGCGGGGGGACGGGTTCATCTTCTAATGAAAAACTGTTTTTT.